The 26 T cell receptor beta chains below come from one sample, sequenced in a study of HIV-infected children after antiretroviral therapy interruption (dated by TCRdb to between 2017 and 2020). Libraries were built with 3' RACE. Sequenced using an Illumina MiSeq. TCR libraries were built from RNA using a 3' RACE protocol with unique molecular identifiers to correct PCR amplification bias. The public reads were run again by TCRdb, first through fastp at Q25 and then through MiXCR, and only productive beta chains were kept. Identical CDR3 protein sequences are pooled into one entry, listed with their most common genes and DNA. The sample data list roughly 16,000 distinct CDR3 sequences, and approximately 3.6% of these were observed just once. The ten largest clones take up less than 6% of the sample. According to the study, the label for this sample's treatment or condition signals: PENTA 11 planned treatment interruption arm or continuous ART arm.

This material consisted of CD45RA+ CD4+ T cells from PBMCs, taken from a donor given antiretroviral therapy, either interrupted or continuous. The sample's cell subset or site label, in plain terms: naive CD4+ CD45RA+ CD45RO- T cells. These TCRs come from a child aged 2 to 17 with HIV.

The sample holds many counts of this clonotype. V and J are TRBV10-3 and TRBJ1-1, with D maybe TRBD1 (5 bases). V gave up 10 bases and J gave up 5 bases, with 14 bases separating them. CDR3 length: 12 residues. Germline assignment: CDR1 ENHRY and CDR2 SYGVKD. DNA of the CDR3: TGTGCCAGCAGCCAGGGAACTACTGAAGCTTTCTTT. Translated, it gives CASSQGTTEAFF.

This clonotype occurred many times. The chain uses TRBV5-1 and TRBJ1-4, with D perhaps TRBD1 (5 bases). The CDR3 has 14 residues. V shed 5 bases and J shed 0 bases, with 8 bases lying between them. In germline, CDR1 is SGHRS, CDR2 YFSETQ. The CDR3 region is CASRQAPTNEKLFF. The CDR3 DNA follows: TGCGCCAGCAGACAGGCTCCAACTAATGAAAAACTGTTTTTT.

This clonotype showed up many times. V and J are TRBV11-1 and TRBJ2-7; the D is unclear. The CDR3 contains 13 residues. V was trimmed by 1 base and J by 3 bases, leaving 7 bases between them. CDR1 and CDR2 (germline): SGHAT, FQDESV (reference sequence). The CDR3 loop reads CASSLGASYEQYF. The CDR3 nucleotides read TGTGCCAGCAGCTTAGGCGCAAGCTACGAGCAGTACTTC. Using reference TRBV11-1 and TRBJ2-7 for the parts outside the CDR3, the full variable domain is EAEVAQSPRYKITEKSQAVAFWCDPISGHATLYWYRQILGQGPELLVQFQDESVVDDSQLPKDRFSAERLKGVDSTLKIQPAELGDSAMYLCASSLGASYEQYFGPGTRLTVT.

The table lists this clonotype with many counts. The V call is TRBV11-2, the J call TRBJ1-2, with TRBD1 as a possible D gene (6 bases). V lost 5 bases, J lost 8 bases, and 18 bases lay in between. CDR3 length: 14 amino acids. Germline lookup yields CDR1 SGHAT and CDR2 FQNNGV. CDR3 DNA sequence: TGTGCCAGCAGCATGACGGGTCCGACAGGCGGCTACACCTTC. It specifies CASSMTGPTGGYTF.

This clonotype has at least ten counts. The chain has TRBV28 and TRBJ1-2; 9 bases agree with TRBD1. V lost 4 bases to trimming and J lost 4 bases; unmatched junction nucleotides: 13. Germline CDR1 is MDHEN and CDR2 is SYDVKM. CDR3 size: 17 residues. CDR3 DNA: TGTGCCAGCAGTTCCCACGTGGGGGGGACAGGGCCCTATGGCTACACCTTC. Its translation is CASSSHVGGTGPYGYTF.

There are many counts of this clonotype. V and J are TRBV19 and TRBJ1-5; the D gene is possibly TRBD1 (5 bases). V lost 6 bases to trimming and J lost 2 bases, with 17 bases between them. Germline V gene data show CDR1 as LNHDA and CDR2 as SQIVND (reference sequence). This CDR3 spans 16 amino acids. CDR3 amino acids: CASSLGRGSGNQPQHF. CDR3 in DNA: TGTGCCAGTAGCCTGGGGAGGGGCTCGGGCAATCAGCCCCAGCATTTT.

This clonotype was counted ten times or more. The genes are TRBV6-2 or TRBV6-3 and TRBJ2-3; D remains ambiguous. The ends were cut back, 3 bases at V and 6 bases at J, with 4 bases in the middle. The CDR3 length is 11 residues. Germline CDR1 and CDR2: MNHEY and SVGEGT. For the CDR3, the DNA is TGTGCCAGCAGTTATATTGATACGCAGTATTTT. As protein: CASSYIDTQYF.

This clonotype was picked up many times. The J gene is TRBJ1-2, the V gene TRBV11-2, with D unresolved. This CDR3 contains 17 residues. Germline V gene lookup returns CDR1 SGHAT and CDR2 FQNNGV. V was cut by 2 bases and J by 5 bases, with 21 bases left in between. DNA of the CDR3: TGTGCCAGCAGCTTAACAAATAGCGGGCGGGCGCCGTATGGCTACACCTTC. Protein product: CASSLTNSGRAPYGYTF. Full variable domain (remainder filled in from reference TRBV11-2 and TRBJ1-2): EAGVAQSPRYKIIEKRQSVAFWCNPISGHATLYWYQQILGQGPKLLIQFQNNGVVDDSQLPKDRFSAERLKGVDSTLKIQPAKLEDSAVYLCASSLTNSGRAPYGYTFGSGTRLTVV.

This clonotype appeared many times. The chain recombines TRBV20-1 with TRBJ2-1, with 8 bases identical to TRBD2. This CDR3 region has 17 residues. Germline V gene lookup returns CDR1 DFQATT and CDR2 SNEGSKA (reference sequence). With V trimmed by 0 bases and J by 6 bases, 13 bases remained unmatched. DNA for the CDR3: TGCAGTGCTAGAGATCAATTAAGGGCGGGGGGATTCAATGAGCAGTTCTTC. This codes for CSARDQLRAGGFNEQFF.

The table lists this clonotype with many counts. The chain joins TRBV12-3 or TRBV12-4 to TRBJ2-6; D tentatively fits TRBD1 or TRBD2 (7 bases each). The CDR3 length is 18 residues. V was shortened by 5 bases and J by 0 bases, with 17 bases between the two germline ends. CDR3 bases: TGTGCCAGCAGTCCACCCAGGGGGGGGACCTCTGGGGCCAACGTCCTGACTTTC. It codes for CASSPPRGGTSGANVLTF.

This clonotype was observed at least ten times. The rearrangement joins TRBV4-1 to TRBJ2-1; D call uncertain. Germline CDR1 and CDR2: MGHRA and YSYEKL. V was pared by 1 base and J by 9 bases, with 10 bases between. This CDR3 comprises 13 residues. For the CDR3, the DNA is TGCGCCAGCAGCCAAGTAATCGAACGTGAGCAGTTCTTC. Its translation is CASSQVIEREQFF.

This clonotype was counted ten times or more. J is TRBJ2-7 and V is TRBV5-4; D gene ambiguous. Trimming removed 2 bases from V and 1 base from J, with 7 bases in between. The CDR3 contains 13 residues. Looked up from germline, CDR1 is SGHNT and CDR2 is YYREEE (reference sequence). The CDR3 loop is CASSFPDSYEQYF. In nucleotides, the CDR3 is TGTGCCAGCAGCTTCCCAGATTCCTACGAGCAGTACTTC.

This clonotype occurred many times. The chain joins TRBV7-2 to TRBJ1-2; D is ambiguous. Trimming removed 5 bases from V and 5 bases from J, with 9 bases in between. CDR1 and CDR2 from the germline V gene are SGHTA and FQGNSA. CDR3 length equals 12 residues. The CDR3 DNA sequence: TGTGCCAGCAGCGACGCCTATTATGGCTACACCTTC. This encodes CASSDAYYGYTF. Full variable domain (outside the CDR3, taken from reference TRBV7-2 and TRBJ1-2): GAGVSQSPSNKVTEKGKDVELRCDPISGHTALYWYRQSLGQGLEFLIYFQGNSAPDKSGLPSDRFSAERTGGSVSTLTIQRTQQEDSAVYLCASSDAYYGYTFGSGTRLTVV.

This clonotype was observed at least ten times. Here the CDR3 reads CASSIRGPGELFF. The CDR3 region has the DNA TGTGCCAGTAGTATAAGGGGACCCGGGGAGCTGTTTTTT. The chain recombines TRBV19 with TRBJ2-2, with D tentatively TRBD1 or TRBD2 (5 bases each). There are 13 residues in the CDR3. Germline V gene sequence: CDR1 LNHDA, CDR2 SQIVND (reference sequence). V was trimmed by 2 bases and J by 6 bases, leaving 7 bases between them.

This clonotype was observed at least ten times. The CDR3 DNA is TGCGCCAGCAGTGAGTCGAATGGTCAGGGCCCGGGAGATACGCAGTATTTT. It encodes CASSESNGQGPGDTQYF. The chain carries TRBV10-1 and TRBJ2-3; perhaps TRBD1 as D (5 bases). CDR3 length: 17 amino acids. The V end was cut by 0 bases, the J end by 5 bases, with 18 bases between. The V gene's germline CDR1 is WNHNN and CDR2 SYGVQD (reference sequence).

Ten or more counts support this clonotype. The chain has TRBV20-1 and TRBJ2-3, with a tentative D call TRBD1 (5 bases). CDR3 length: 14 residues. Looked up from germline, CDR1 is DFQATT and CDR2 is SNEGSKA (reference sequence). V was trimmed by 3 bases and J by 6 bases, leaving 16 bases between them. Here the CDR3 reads CSASDRGPLDTQYF. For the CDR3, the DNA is TGCAGTGCTAGCGACAGAGGCCCACTCGATACGCAGTATTTT.

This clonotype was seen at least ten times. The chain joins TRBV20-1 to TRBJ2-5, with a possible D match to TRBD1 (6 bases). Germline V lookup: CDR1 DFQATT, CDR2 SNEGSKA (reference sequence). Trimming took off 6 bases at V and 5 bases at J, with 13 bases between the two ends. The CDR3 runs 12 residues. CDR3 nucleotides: TGCAGTGCAGACACAGGGTGGGAGACCCAGTACTTC. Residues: CSADTGWETQYF.

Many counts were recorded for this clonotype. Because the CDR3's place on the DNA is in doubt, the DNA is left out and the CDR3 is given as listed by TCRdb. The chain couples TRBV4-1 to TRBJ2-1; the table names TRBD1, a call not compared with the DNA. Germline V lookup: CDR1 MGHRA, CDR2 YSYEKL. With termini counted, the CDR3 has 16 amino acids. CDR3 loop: CASSQDVDSTIFWQFF.

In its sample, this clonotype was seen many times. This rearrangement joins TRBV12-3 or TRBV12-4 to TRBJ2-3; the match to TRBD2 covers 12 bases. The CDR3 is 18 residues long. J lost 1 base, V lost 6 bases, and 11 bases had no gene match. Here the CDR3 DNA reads TGTGCCAGCAGGCTACTAGCGGGGGGCCTTGGGGGCACAGATACGCAGTATTTT. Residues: CASRLLAGGLGGTDTQYF.

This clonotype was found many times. As DNA, the CDR3 is TGTGCCAGCAGCTTCGCGCGAGGACGGTCATACGAGCAGTACTTC. It yields the protein CASSFARGRSYEQYF. The chain links TRBV5-5 to TRBJ2-7; D is undetermined. Germline-derived CDR1 and CDR2 are SGHKS and YYEKEE (reference sequence). This CDR3 comprises 15 residues. With 2 bases removed from V and 4 bases from J, the gap between germline ends came to 16 bases.

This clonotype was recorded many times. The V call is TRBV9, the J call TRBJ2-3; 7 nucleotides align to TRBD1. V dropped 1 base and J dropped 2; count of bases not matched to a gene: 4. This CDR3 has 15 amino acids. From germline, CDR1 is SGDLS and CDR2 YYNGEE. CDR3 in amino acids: CASSVTGVITDTQYF. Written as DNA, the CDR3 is TGTGCCAGCAGCGTAACAGGGGTGATCACAGATACGCAGTATTTT. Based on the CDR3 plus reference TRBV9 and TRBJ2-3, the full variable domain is DSGVTQTPKHLITATGQRVTLRCSPRSGDLSVYWYQQSLDQGLQFLIQYYNGEERAKGNILERFSAQQFPDLHSELNLSSLELGDSALYFCASSVTGVITDTQYFGPGTRLTVL.

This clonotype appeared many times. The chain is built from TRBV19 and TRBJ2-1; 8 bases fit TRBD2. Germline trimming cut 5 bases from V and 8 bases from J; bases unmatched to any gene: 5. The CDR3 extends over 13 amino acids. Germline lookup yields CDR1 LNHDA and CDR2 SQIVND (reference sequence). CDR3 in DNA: TGTGCCAGTAGTCACGGGGGGGCGTATGAGCAGTTCTTC. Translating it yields CASSHGGAYEQFF.

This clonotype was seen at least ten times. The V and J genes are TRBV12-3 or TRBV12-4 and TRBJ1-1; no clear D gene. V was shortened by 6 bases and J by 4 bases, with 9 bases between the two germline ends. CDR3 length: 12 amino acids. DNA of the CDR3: TGTGCCAGCAGCCCGGTTAGCACTGAAGCTTTCTTT. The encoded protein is CASSPVSTEAFF.

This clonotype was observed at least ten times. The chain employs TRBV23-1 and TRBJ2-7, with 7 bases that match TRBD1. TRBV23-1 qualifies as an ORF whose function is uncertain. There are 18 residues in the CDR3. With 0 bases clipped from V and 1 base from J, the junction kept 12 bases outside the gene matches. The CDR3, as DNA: TGCGCCAGCAGTCAATCCCCCCCCCCTACGGGACAGTCCTACGAGCAGTACTTC. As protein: CASSQSPPPTGQSYEQYF.

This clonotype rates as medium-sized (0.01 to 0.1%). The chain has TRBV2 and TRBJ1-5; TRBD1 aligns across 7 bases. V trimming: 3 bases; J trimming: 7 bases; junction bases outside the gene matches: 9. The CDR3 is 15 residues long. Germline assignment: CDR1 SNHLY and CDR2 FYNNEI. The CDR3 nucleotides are TGTGCCAGCAGTGACATGACAGGGATGGGACAGCCCCAGCATTTT. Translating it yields CASSDMTGMGQPQHF.

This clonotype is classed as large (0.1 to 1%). The CDR3 sequence: CASSNSNTQYF. The CDR3 nucleotides read TGTGCCAGCAGTAACTCTAATACGCAGTATTTT. V and J are TRBV28 and TRBJ2-3; D remains ambiguous. Germline CDR1 MDHEN, CDR2 SYDVKM. The V end was cut by 5 bases, the J end by 7 bases, with 7 bases between. This CDR3 has 11 residues.